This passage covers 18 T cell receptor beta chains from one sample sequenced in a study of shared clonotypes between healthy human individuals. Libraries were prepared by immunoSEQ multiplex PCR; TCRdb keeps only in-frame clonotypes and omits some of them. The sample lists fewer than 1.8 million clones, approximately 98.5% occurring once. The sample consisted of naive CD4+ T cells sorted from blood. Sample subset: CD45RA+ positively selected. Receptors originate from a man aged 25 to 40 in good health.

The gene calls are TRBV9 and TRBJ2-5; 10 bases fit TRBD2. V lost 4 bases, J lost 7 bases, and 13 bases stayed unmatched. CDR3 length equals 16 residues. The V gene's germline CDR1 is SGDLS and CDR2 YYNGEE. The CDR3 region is CASSQGRTSGTGTQYF. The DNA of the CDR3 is TGTGCCAGCAGCCAAGGCCGGACTAGCGGAACTGGGACCCAGTACTTC.

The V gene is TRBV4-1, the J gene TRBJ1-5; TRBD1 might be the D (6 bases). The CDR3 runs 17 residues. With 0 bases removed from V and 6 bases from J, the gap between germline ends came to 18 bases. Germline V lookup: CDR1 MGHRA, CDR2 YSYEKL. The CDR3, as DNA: TGCGCCAGCAGCCAAGATTTTCCGGGGGCGCCGGGTCAGCCCCAGCATTTT. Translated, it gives CASSQDFPGAPGQPQHF.

The CDR3 loop is CASGKMRVNYEQYF. DNA for the CDR3: TGTGCCAGCGGAAAGATGCGGGTTAACTACGAGCAGTACTTC. The V call is TRBV2, the J call TRBJ2-7, with D tentatively TRBD2 (5 bases). The length of the CDR3 is 14 residues. Trimming took 8 bases from V and 3 from J, leaving 17 bases between them. Looked up from germline, CDR1 is SNHLY and CDR2 is FYNNEI.

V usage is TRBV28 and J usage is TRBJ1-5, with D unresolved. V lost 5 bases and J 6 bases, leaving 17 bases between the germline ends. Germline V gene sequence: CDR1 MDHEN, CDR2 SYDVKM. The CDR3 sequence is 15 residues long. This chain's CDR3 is CASSMRAGLGQPQHF. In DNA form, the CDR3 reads TGTGCCAGCAGTATGAGGGCGGGGTTGGGTCAGCCCCAGCATTTT.

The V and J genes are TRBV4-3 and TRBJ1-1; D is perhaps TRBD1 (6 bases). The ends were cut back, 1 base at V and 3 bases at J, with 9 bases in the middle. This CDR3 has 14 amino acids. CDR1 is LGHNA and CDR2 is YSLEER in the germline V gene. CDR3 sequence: CASSQGQDYTEAFF. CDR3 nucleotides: TGCGCCAGCAGCCAAGGACAGGACTACACTGAAGCTTTCTTT.

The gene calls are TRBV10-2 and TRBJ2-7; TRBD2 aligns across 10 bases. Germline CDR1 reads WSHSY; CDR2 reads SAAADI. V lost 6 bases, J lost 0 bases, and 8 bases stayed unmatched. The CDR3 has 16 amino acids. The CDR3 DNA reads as TGCGCCAGCAGAGTAACTAGCGGGGCCAGCTCCTACGAGCAGTACTTC. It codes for CASRVTSGASSYEQYF.

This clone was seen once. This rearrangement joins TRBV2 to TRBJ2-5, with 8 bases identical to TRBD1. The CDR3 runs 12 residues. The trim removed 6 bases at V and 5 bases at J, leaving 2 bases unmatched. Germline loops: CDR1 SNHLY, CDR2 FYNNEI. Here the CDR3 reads CASRDRVETQYF. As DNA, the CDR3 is TGTGCCAGCAGGGACAGGGTCGAGACCCAGTACTTC.

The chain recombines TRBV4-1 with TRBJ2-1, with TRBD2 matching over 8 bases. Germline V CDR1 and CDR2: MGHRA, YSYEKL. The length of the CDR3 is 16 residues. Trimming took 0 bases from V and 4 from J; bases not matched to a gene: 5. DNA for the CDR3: TGCGCCAGCAGCCAAGATTGGGCGGGAGGTTACAATGAGCAGTTCTTC. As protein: CASSQDWAGGYNEQFF.

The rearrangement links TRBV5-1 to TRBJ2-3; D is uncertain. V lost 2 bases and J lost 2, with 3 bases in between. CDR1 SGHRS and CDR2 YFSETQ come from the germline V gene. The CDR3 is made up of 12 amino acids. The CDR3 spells CASSFLTDTQYF. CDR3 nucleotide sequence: TGCGCCAGCAGCTTTCTCACAGATACGCAGTATTTT.

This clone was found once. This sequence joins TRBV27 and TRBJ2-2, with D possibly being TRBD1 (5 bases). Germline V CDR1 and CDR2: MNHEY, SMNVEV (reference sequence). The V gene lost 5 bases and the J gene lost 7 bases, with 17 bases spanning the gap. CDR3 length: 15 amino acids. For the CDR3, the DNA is TGTGCCAGCAGTCCGACAGACTGGACCGACGGGGAGCTGTTTTTT. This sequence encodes CASSPTDWTDGELFF.

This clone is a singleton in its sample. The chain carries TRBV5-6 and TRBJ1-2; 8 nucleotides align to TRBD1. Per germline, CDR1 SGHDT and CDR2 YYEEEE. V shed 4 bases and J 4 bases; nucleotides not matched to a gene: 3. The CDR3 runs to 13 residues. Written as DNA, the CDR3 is TGTGCCAGCAGCACGGGACAGGTCTATGGCTACACCTTC. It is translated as CASSTGQVYGYTF.

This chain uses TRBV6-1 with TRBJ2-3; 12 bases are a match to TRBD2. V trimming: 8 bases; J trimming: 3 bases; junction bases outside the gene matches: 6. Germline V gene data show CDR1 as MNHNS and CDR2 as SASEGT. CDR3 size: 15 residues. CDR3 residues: CASSLAGGLTDTQYF. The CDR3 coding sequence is TGTGCCAGCTCACTAGCGGGAGGTTTGACAGATACGCAGTATTTT.

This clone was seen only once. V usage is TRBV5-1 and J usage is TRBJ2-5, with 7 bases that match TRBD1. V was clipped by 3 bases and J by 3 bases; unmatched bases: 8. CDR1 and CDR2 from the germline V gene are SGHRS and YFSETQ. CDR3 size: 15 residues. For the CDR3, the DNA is TGCGCCAGCAGCTCCCGACAGGGTTGGGAAGAGACCCAGTACTTC. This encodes CASSSRQGWEETQYF. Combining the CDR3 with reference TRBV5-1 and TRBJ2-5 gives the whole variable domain KAGVTQTPRYLIKTRGQQVTLSCSPISGHRSVSWYQQTPGQGLQFLFEYFSETQRNKGNFPGRFSGRQFSNSRSEMNVSTLELGDSALYLCASSSRQGWEETQYFGPGTRLLVL.

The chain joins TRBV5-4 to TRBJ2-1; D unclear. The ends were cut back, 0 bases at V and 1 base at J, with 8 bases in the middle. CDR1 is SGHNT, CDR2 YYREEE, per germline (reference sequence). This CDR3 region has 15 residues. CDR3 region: CASSLEDRSYNEQFF. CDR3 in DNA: TGTGCCAGCAGCTTGGAAGACCGGTCCTACAATGAGCAGTTCTTC.

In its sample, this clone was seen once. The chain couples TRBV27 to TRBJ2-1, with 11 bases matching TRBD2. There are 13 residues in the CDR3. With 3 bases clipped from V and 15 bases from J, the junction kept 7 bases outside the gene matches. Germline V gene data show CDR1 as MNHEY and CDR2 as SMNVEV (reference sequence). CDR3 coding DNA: TGTGCCAGCAGTTTTATAGCTAGCGGGAGGCGGTTCTTC. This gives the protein CASSFIASGRRFF.

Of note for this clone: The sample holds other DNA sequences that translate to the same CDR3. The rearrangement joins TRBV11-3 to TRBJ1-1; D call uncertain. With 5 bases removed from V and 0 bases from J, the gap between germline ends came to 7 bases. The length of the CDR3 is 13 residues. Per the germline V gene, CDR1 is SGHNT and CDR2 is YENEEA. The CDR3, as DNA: TGTGCCAGCAGCCTCGGTGTGAACACTGAAGCTTTCTTT. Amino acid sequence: CASSLGVNTEAFF. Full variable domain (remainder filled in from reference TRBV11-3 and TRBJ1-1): EAGVVQSPRYKIIEKKQPVAFWCNPISGHNTLYWYLQNLGQGPELLIRYENEEAVDDSQLPKDRFSAERLKGVDSTLKIQPAELGDSAVYLCASSLGVNTEAFFGQGTRLTVV.

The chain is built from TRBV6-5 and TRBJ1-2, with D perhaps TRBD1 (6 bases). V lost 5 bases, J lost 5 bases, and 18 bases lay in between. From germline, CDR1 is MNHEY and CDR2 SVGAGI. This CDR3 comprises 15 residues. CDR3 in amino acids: CASSPSGGLWYGYTF. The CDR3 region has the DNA TGTGCCAGCAGTCCATCGGGGGGGCTCTGGTATGGCTACACCTTC.

The CDR3 nucleotides are TGTGCCTGGAGTCCCCCTAGAGGCAATCAGCCCCAGCATTTT. Encoded protein: CAWSPPRGNQPQHF. This chain connects TRBV30 to TRBJ1-5; no clear D. Between the trimmed V and J ends, which lost 2 bases and 2 bases, there was a span of 10 bases. Germline V CDR1 and CDR2: GTSNPN, SVGIG (reference sequence). The CDR3 is made up of 14 amino acids. Together with reference TRBV30 and TRBJ1-5, the CDR3 gives the full variable domain: SQTIHQWPATLVQPVGSPLSLECTVEGTSNPNLYWYRQAAGRGLQLLFYSVGIGQISSEVPQNLSASRPQDRQFILSSKKLLLSDSGFYLCAWSPPRGNQPQHFGDGTRLSIL.